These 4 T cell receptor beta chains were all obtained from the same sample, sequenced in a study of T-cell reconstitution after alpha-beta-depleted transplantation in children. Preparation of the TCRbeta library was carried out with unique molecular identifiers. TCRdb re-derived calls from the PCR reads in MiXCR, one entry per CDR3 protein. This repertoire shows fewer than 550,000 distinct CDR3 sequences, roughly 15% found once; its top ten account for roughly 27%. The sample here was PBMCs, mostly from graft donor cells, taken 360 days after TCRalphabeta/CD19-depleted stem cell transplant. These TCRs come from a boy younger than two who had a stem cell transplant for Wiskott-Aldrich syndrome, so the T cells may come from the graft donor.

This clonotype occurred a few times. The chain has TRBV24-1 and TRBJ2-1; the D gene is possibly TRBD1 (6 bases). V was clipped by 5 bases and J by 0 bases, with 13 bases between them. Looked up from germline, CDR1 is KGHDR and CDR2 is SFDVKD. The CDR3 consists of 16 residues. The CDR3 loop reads CATSGGRQVSYNEQFF. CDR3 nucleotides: TGTGCCACCAGTGGAGGGAGACAGGTCTCCTACAATGAGCAGTTCTTC.

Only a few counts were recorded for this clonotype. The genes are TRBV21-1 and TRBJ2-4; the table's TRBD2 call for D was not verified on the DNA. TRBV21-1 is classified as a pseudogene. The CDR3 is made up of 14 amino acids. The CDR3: CASSKRREGNIQYF. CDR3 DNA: TGTGCCAGCAGCAAAAGGAGGGAGGGAAACATTCAGTACTTC.

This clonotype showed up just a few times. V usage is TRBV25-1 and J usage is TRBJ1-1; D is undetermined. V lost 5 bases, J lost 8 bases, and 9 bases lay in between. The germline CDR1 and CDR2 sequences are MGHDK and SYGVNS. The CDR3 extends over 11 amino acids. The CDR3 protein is CASSIGWEAFF. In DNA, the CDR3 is TGTGCCAGCAGTATAGGGTGGGAAGCTTTCTTT.

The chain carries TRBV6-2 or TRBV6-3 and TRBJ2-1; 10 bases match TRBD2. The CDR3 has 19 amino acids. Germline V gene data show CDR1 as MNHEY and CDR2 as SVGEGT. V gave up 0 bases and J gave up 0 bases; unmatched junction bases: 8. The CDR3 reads CASSYSHRSSGSSYNEQFF. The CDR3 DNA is TGTGCCAGCAGTTACTCGCATCGATCTAGCGGGAGCTCCTACAATGAGCAGTTCTTC.